The clone carrying this T cell receptor (beta chain) was observed a handful of times. Its antigen is as yet unknown. Amplification used 60 Vbeta primers and 13 Jbeta primers. Using immunoSEQ multiplex PCR, the repertoire was profiled, and TCRdb retains in-frame clones only, with some absent. The sample holds about 160,000 clones, around 82% seen once. This sample was taken from a study of cytomegalovirus exposure and HLA in healthy donors. For the study at large: From about 180 million T cells, an earlier analysis saw some 120 million unique TCR beta sequences. Overall study results and limits: The study put 150 to 200 TCR beta chains on its list as cytomegalovirus-associated. Generally TCR sequences proved uncommon, though certain public TCRs appeared in numerous donors. Sequencing likely produced, as an artifact, a cluster of highly shared sequence variants.

The germline CDR1 and CDR2 sequences are MNHEY and SMNVEV (reference sequence). This CDR3 has 16 residues. Trimming at V came to 3 bases and at J to 0 bases, leaving 8 bases not matched to a gene. This clonotype was sampled from a boy aged 2-9 years in good health and CMV-seronegative. The J gene is TRBJ2-7, the V gene TRBV27; 7 nucleotides line up with TRBD1. The material sequenced was PBMCs. Written as DNA, the CDR3 is TGTGCCAGCAGTTTCCCGGACAGGCAACTCTCCTACGAGCAGTACTTC. This translates into CASSFPDRQLSYEQYF.